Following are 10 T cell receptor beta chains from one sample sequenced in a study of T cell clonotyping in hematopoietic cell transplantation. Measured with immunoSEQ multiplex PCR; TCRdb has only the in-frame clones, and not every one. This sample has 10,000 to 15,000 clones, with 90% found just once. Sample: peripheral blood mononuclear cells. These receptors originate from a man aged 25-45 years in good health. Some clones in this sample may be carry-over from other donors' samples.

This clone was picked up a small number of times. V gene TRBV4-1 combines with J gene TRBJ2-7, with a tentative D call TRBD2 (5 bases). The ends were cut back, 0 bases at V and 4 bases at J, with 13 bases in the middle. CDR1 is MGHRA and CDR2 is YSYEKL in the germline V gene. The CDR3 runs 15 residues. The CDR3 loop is CASSQDFRTGYEQYF. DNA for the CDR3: TGCGCCAGCAGCCAAGATTTTCGGACTGGATACGAGCAGTACTTC.

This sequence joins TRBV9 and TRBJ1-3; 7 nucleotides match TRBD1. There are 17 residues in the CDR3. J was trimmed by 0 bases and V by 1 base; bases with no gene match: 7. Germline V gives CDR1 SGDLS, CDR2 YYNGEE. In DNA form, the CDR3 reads TGTGCCAGCAGCGTAAAGGGACAGTTGAGCTCTGGAAACACCATATATTTT. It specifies CASSVKGQLSSGNTIYF.

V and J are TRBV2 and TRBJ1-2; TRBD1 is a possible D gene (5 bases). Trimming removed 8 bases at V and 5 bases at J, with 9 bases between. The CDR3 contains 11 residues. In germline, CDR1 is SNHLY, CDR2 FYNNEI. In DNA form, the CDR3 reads TGTGCCAGCCTTAGGGGATATGGCTACACCTTC. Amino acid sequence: CASLRGYGYTF.

CDR3 DNA: TGTGCCATCAGTGACTCCCCTGGAAACACCATATATTTT. Amino acid sequence: CAISDSPGNTIYF. The V gene is TRBV10-3, the J gene TRBJ1-3; D not resolved. Germline V gene data show CDR1 as ENHRY and CDR2 as SYGVKD. V was trimmed by 3 bases and J by 2 bases, leaving 5 bases between them. The CDR3 sequence is 13 residues long.

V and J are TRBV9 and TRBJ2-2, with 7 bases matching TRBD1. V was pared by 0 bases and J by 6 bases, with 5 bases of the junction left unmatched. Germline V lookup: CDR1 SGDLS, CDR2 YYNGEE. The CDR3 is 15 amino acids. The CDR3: CASSVVDRVAGELFF. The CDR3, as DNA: TGTGCCAGCAGCGTAGTCGACAGGGTGGCCGGGGAGCTGTTTTTT.

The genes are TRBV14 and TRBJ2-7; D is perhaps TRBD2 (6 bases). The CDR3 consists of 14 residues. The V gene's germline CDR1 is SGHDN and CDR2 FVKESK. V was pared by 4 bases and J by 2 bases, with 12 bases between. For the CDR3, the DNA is TGTGCCAGCAGCCGCCGGGAGCGGACCTACGAGCAGTACTTC. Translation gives CASSRRERTYEQYF.

The CDR3 here is CASSPGAAGANVLTF. Written as DNA, the CDR3 is TGTGCCAGCAGCCCAGGGGCGGCAGGGGCCAACGTCCTGACTTTC. This chain uses TRBV14 with TRBJ2-6, with D possibly matching TRBD1 (6 bases). V lost 4 bases and J lost 4, with 11 bases in between. The length of the CDR3 is 15 residues. Germline V gene sequence: CDR1 SGHDN, CDR2 FVKESK.

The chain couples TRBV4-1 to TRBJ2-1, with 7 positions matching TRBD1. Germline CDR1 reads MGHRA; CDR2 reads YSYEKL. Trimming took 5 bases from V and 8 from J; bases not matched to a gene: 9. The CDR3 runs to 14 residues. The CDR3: CASSYTTGVDEQFF. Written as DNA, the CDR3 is TGCGCCAGCAGCTATACTACAGGGGTGGATGAGCAGTTCTTC.

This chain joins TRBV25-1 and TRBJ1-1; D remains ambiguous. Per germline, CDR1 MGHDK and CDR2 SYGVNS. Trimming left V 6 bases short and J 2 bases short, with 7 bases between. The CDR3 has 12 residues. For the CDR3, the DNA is TGTGCCAGCAGCCTAGGTAACACTGAAGCTTTCTTT. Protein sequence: CASSLGNTEAFF.

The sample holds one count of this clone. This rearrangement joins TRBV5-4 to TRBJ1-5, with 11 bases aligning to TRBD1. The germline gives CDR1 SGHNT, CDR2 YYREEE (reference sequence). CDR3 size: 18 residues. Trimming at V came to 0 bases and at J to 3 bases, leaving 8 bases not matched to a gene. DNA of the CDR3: TGTGCCAGCAGCTTGGACCGCCGGGACAGGGGGAACAATCAGCCCCAGCATTTT. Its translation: CASSLDRRDRGNNQPQHF. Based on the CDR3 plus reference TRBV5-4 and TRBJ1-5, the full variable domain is ETGVTQSPTHLIKTRGQQVTLRCSSQSGHNTVSWYQQALGQGPQFIFQYYREEENGRGNFPPRFSGLQFPNYSSELNVNALELDDSALYLCASSLDRRDRGNNQPQHFGDGTRLSIL.